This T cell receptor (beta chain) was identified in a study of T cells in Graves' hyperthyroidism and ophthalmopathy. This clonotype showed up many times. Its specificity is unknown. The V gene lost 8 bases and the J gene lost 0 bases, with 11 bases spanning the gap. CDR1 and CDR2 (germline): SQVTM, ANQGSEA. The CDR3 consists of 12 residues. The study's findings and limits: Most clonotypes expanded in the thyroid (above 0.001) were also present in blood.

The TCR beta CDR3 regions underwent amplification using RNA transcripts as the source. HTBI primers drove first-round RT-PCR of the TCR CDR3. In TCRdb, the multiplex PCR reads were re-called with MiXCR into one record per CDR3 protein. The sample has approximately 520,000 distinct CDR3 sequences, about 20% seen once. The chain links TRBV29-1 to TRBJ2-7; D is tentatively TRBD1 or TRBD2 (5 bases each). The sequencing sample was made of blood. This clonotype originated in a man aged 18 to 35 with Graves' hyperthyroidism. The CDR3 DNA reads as TGCAGCATAGGGACGGTCTCCTACGAGCAGTACTTC. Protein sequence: CSIGTVSYEQYF.